The next 23 T cell receptor beta chains were all read from a single sample in a study of OX40 agonist ivuxolimab in advanced cancers. The receptor library was made with the immunoSEQ multiplex PCR assay. TCRdb took this table from immuneACCESS and kept in-frame rearrangements with V and J called. Such tables lack part of the clones; where checked against another copy, unresolved V genes explain under half of the gap, and the rest is unexplained. Recorded for this sample are 65,000 to 100,000 clones; about 85% of them occurred a single time. Of the sample, 3% to 4.5% is held by the ten largest clones. The sequences come from CD4+ or CD8+ T cells sorted from blood, collected in a trial of the OX40 agonist ivuxolimab. These receptors all stem from an adult with an advanced solid tumor such as melanoma, head and neck, liver or kidney cancer.

The chain links TRBV6-1 to TRBJ1-2, with 8 bases identical to TRBD1. From germline, CDR1 is MNHNS and CDR2 SASEGT. The CDR3 extends over 14 amino acids. The V gene end was trimmed by 10 bases and the J gene end by 0 bases; junction bases not matched to a gene: 7. CDR3 residues: CATSTGDTNYGYTF. Written as DNA, the CDR3 is TGTGCCACCTCGACAGGGGATACTAACTATGGCTACACCTTC.

The CDR3 DNA reads as TGTGCCAGCTCACCATCTATAAGCGGAGAGACCCAGTACTTC. It yields the protein CASSPSISGETQYF. V is TRBV18 and J is TRBJ2-5; D perhaps matches TRBD2 (5 bases). This CDR3 comprises 14 residues. Germline CDR1 KGHSH, CDR2 LQKENI. The V and J ends lost 2 bases and 4 bases respectively, with 11 bases between them.

The rearrangement links TRBV28 to TRBJ2-6; D might be TRBD1 (5 bases). V shed 1 base and J shed 0 bases, with 13 bases lying between them. CDR3 length equals 18 residues. The V gene's germline CDR1 is MDHEN and CDR2 SYDVKM. The CDR3 region is CASSLLRGPNSGANVLTF. The CDR3 region has the DNA TGTGCCAGCAGTTTATTAAGGGGTCCTAACTCTGGGGCCAACGTCCTGACTTTC.

V usage is TRBV7-2 and J usage is TRBJ2-3; 11 bases align to TRBD2. CDR3 length: 16 residues. Germline assignment: CDR1 SGHTA and CDR2 FQGNSA. V was pared by 5 bases and J by 1 base, with 5 bases of the junction left unmatched. For the CDR3, the DNA is TGTGCCAGCAGCCGTAGCGGGAGGGCCGGCACAGATACGCAGTATTTT. This codes for CASSRSGRAGTDTQYF.

The rearrangement joins TRBV7-3 to TRBJ2-7, with D possibly TRBD2 on 6 matching bases. Germline V gene data show CDR1 as SGHTA and CDR2 as FQGTGA. Trimming took off 2 bases at V and 4 bases at J, with 18 bases between the two ends. The CDR3 covers 16 residues. The CDR3 here is CASSLVVTAGRYEQYF. The CDR3 nucleotides read TGTGCCAGCAGCTTAGTGGTCACCGCGGGAAGGTACGAGCAGTACTTC.

The chain recombines TRBV27 with TRBJ2-7, with TRBD2 identical over 10 bases. There are 16 residues in the CDR3. In germline, CDR1 is MNHEY, CDR2 SMNVEV (reference sequence). With 2 bases clipped from V and 2 bases from J, the junction kept 6 bases outside the gene matches. CDR3 residues: CASSLLAGDLPYEQYF. CDR3 sequence (DNA): TGTGCCAGCAGTTTACTAGCGGGAGATCTACCCTACGAGCAGTACTTC.

A note on this clone: The identical CDR3 is also encoded by other nucleotide sequences in the sample. This chain links TRBV9 with TRBJ2-7, with TRBD2 matching 9 bases. The germline gives CDR1 SGDLS, CDR2 YYNGEE. This CDR3 comprises 14 residues. Unmatched junction bases numbered 4, after V lost 3 bases and J lost 3 bases. The DNA of the CDR3 is TGTGCCAGCAGCGAGGGTAGCGGGAGCTACGAGCAGTACTTC. This gives the protein CASSEGSGSYEQYF. The full variable domain, rest sourced from reference TRBV9 and TRBJ2-7, is DSGVTQTPKHLITATGQRVTLRCSPRSGDLSVYWYQQSLDQGLQFLIQYYNGEERAKGNILERFSAQQFPDLHSELNLSSLELGDSALYFCASSEGSGSYEQYFGPGTRLTVT.

The chain combines TRBV27 with TRBJ1-1, with D perhaps matching TRBD1 (5 bases). Per the germline V gene, CDR1 is MNHEY and CDR2 is SMNVEV (reference sequence). Between the trimmed V and J ends, which lost 1 base and 0 bases, there was a span of 15 bases. The CDR3 consists of 17 residues. The CDR3 spells CASSLWGGITLNTEAFF. CDR3 bases: TGTGCCAGCAGTTTATGGGGGGGGATAACATTGAACACTGAAGCTTTCTTT.

The chain recombines TRBV27 with TRBJ1-2, with D perhaps matching TRBD1 (6 bases). V was pared by 8 bases and J by 7 bases, with 17 bases between. Germline V gene sequence: CDR1 MNHEY, CDR2 SMNVEV (reference sequence). The CDR3 extends over 13 amino acids. The CDR3, as DNA: TGTGCCAGCTCCAATGGGGGGGCGCTTGGCTACACCTTC. It codes for CASSNGGALGYTF.

The CDR3 loop is CASSLTGYQETQYF. In DNA, the CDR3 is TGTGCCAGCAGCTTAACGGGGTACCAAGAGACCCAGTACTTC. This chain uses TRBV5-6 with TRBJ2-5; D perhaps matches TRBD2 (5 bases). From germline, CDR1 is SGHDT and CDR2 YYEEEE. The length of the CDR3 is 14 residues. Trimming cost V 2 bases and J 0 bases, with 8 bases left between them.

The chain recombines TRBV10-3 with TRBJ2-5; possible D gene TRBD1, 6 bases. CDR3 length: 14 amino acids. Germline V gene data show CDR1 as ENHRY and CDR2 as SYGVKD. The ends were cut back, 3 bases at V and 5 bases at J, with 13 bases in the middle. This chain's CDR3 is CAISEEQGGETQYF. The CDR3 DNA reads as TGTGCCATCAGTGAAGAACAGGGCGGGGAGACCCAGTACTTC.

This clone showed up just a few times. This rearrangement joins TRBV5-1 to TRBJ2-5; either TRBD1 or TRBD2 may supply D (6 bases each). From germline, CDR1 is SGHRS and CDR2 YFSETQ. The CDR3 spans 15 residues. V lost 4 bases to trimming and J lost 5 bases, with 18 bases between them. For the CDR3, the DNA is TGCGCCAGCAGCCTCGAGGAGGGGGGCAGGGAGACCCAGTACTTC. Translation gives CASSLEEGGRETQYF.

The gene calls are TRBV27 and TRBJ2-6; D perhaps matches TRBD2 (5 bases). Germline V gene lookup returns CDR1 MNHEY and CDR2 SMNVEV (reference sequence). The CDR3 is 15 residues long. Between the trimmed V and J ends, which lost 6 bases and 3 bases, there was a span of 12 bases. The CDR3 sequence: CASREGVYGANVLTF. CDR3 DNA: TGTGCCAGCAGAGAGGGTGTCTATGGGGCCAACGTCCTGACTTTC.

The rearrangement joins TRBV7-9 to TRBJ1-2; no clear D gene. V lost 8 bases and J lost 3, with 19 bases in between. The CDR3 totals 15 residues. The germline CDR1 and CDR2 sequences are SEHNR and FQNEAQ (reference sequence). CDR3 DNA sequence: TGTGCCAGCTCCGTCAAGGACGGTCACCACTATGGCTACACCTTC. Amino acids: CASSVKDGHHYGYTF.

V gene TRBV30 combines with J gene TRBJ2-7; D could derive from TRBD1 or TRBD2 (5 bases each). This CDR3 contains 13 residues. Germline V CDR1 and CDR2: GTSNPN, SVGIG (reference sequence). The V and J ends lost 2 bases and 3 bases respectively, with 11 bases between them. For the CDR3, the DNA is TGTGCCTGGAGTCCCGGGGCCGGCTACGAGCAGTACTTC. Amino acids: CAWSPGAGYEQYF.

The chain carries TRBV9 and TRBJ2-5; 7 bases line up with TRBD1. The CDR3 runs 15 residues. Looked up from germline, CDR1 is SGDLS and CDR2 is YYNGEE. V shed 6 bases and J 1 base; nucleotides not matched to a gene: 9. The CDR3 DNA reads TGTGCCAGCACCACTTTCGGGACAGCCCAAGAGACCCAGTACTTC. Amino acid sequence: CASTTFGTAQETQYF.

A single count supports this clone. V is TRBV11-1 and J is TRBJ2-7; D is unclear. The V end lost 11 bases, the J end lost 2 bases, and 16 bases lay between the germline ends. Germline V lookup: CDR1 SGHAT, CDR2 FQDESV (reference sequence). The CDR3 consists of 13 residues. The CDR3 DNA is TGTGCCGGTCTCCCGGCGGAACCCTACGAGCAGTACTTC. This encodes CAGLPAEPYEQYF.

This chain connects TRBV7-3 to TRBJ2-7, with 14 nucleotides matching TRBD2. The CDR3 contains 15 residues. Germline V lookup: CDR1 SGHTA, CDR2 FQGTGA. V was pared by 5 bases and J by 9 bases, with 9 bases of the junction left unmatched. The CDR3 protein is CASSGTGTSGSSQYF. The CDR3 nucleotides are TGTGCCAGCAGCGGTACCGGGACTAGCGGGAGCTCGCAGTACTTC.

This chain connects TRBV18 to TRBJ2-6; D is uncertain. Germline CDR1 reads KGHSH; CDR2 reads LQKENI. V lost 6 bases and J lost 0, with 12 bases in between. The CDR3 is made up of 16 amino acids. The CDR3: CASSLNSLSGANVLTF. The CDR3 DNA sequence: TGTGCCAGCTCTCTGAATTCCCTCTCTGGGGCCAACGTCCTGACTTTC.

V and J are TRBV10-3 and TRBJ2-7; a weak D match, TRBD1 (5 bases). Germline values: CDR1 ENHRY, CDR2 SYGVKD. V lost 11 bases to trimming and J lost 4 bases, with 30 bases between them. The CDR3 length is 17 residues. CDR3: CASQSPYLGQGSYEQYF. The CDR3 DNA sequence: TGTGCCTCCCAATCTCCTTATTTAGGGCAGGGCTCATACGAGCAGTACTTC.

About this clone: A junction boundary mismatches the germline segment, possibly from a read error. This sequence joins TRBV25-1 and TRBJ2-7, with TRBD2 identical over 11 bases. The germline gives CDR1 MGHDK, CDR2 SYGVNS. CDR3 size: 18 residues. CDR3 nucleotide sequence: TGTGCCAGCAGTGTACTAGCGGGAGAGGTGCTGGGCTCCGACGAGCAGTACTTC. It codes for CASSVLAGEVLGSDEQYF.

V gene TRBV5-6 combines with J gene TRBJ1-5; D is unclear. The CDR3 is 12 amino acids. V gave up 0 bases and J gave up 4 bases, with 2 bases separating them. CDR1 is SGHDT, CDR2 YYEEEE, per germline. CDR3 DNA: TGTGCCAGCAGCTTGGATAATCAGCCCCAGCATTTT. It yields the protein CASSLDNQPQHF.

The gene calls are TRBV5-1 and TRBJ2-7, with unresolved D. Trimming left V 0 bases short and J 0 bases short, with 16 bases between. Germline CDR1 and CDR2: SGHRS and YFSETQ. This CDR3 contains 17 residues. DNA for the CDR3: TGCGCCAGCAGCTTGGCTGAGACCCTCATCCCCTCCTACGAGCAGTACTTC. Its translation: CASSLAETLIPSYEQYF.